Below, 15 T cell receptor beta chains from the same sample are listed, as sequenced in a study of blood T cell repertoires in COVID-19. The table came from immunoSEQ multiplex PCR; TCRdb's copy has only in-frame clones and leaves some out. The sample consists of roughly 130,000 clones, 80% to 90% of them appearing once. The sequenced material came from peripheral blood. The receptors were gathered from a man aged 60 to 69 with active or convalescent COVID-19.

This clone has only one observation. The chain carries TRBV28 and TRBJ2-4; 12 bases align to TRBD2. The germline gives CDR1 MDHEN, CDR2 SYDVKM. V trimming: 2 bases; J trimming: 8 bases; junction bases outside the gene matches: 7. The CDR3 covers 16 residues. The CDR3: CASSLATSGSRDIQYF. The CDR3 nucleotides read TGTGCCAGCAGTTTAGCGACTAGCGGGAGCAGGGACATTCAGTACTTC.

The chain carries TRBV19 and TRBJ1-5; D is perhaps TRBD1 (5 bases). This CDR3 has 15 amino acids. V shed 3 bases and J shed 3 bases, with 12 bases lying between them. Germline V gives CDR1 LNHDA, CDR2 SQIVND (reference sequence). The CDR3: CASSMGRVINQPQHF. The CDR3 DNA follows: TGTGCCAGTAGTATGGGCAGGGTGATCAATCAGCCCCAGCATTTT.

The chain employs TRBV28 and TRBJ2-7; D unresolved. Germline V lookup: CDR1 MDHEN, CDR2 SYDVKM. This CDR3 has 15 residues. V lost 8 bases, J lost 0 bases, and 17 bases lay in between. Written as DNA, the CDR3 is TGTGCCAGCTGGCCTGCAGGAACAGCCTCCTACGAGCAGTACTTC. Residues: CASWPAGTASYEQYF.

This chain links TRBV5-6 with TRBJ1-1; 11 nucleotides line up with TRBD1. The CDR3 loop spans 16 amino acids. V lost 1 base, J lost 4 bases, and 6 bases stayed unmatched. Germline values: CDR1 SGHDT, CDR2 YYEEEE. The CDR3, as DNA: TGTGCCAGCAGCTTGAGGACAGGGGGCCGGGGCACTGAAGCTTTCTTT. Encoded protein: CASSLRTGGRGTEAFF. Full variable domain (remainder filled in from reference TRBV5-6 and TRBJ1-1): DAGVTQSPTHLIKTRGQQVTLRCSPKSGHDTVSWYQQALGQGPQFIFQYYEEEERQRGNFPDRFSGHQFPNYSSELNVNALLLGDSALYLCASSLRTGGRGTEAFFGQGTRLTVV.

This rearrangement joins TRBV18 to TRBJ2-1; 11 bases are shared with TRBD2. There are 15 residues in the CDR3. The V and J ends lost 6 bases and 6 bases, in that order; junction bases with no gene match: 7. Germline V gene lookup returns CDR1 KGHSH and CDR2 LQKENI. This CDR3 reads CASSPSGLAANEQFF. As DNA, the CDR3 is TGTGCCAGCTCGCCTTCGGGACTAGCGGCCAATGAGCAGTTCTTC.

The V and J genes are TRBV27 and TRBJ2-5; 11 bases match TRBD2. The V and J ends lost 3 bases and 7 bases, in that order; junction bases with no gene match: 7. The CDR3 totals 15 residues. The germline gives CDR1 MNHEY, CDR2 SMNVEV (reference sequence). Here the CDR3 DNA reads TGTGCCAGCAGTTTGGGGACTAGCGGAGCCGGGACCCAGTACTTC. Translating gives CASSLGTSGAGTQYF.

The chain carries TRBV5-1 and TRBJ1-1; no clear D. The CDR3 runs to 14 residues. Trimming removed 4 bases at V and 0 bases at J, with 10 bases between. Per the germline V gene, CDR1 is SGHRS and CDR2 is YFSETQ. In DNA, the CDR3 is TGCGCCAGCAGCCCCCTTTCGGTGAACACTGAAGCTTTCTTT. Protein: CASSPLSVNTEAFF.

The V call is TRBV27, the J call TRBJ2-6; TRBD2 matches 12 bases. CDR3 length: 17 amino acids. Germline-derived CDR1 and CDR2 are MNHEY and SMNVEV (reference sequence). Trimming removed 5 bases from V and 4 bases from J; junction bases left unmatched: 6. The CDR3 loop reads CASSRLAGATGANVLTF. In DNA form, the CDR3 reads TGTGCCAGCAGTAGACTAGCGGGAGCCACCGGGGCCAACGTCCTGACTTTC.

V gene TRBV28 combines with J gene TRBJ1-2; no reliable D call. The germline V and J ends were trimmed by 5 bases and 3 bases, with 10 bases remaining between them. Germline V gene lookup returns CDR1 MDHEN and CDR2 SYDVKM. The CDR3 sequence is 13 residues long. This chain's CDR3 is CASSPVTDYGYTF. The CDR3 region has the DNA TGTGCCAGCAGTCCAGTTACCGACTATGGCTACACCTTC.

This clone was found once. The rearrangement joins TRBV7-9 to TRBJ2-5; TRBD2 matches at 10 bases. Germline trimming cut 7 bases from V and 5 bases from J; bases unmatched to any gene: 10. CDR3 length: 15 residues. The germline gives CDR1 SEHNR, CDR2 FQNEAQ (reference sequence). Here the CDR3 DNA reads TGTGCCAGCACCGCCTCTAGCGGGAGTTTGGAGACCCAGTACTTC. It encodes CASTASSGSLETQYF.

The chain carries TRBV3-1 (or the pseudogene TRBV3-2) and TRBJ2-7; a possible D gene is TRBD1 (6 bases). The CDR3 covers 15 residues. The germline V gene encodes CDR1 LGHDT and CDR2 YNNKEL (reference sequence). The germline V and J ends were trimmed by 3 bases and 0 bases, with 12 bases remaining between them. CDR3 in DNA: TGTGCCAGCAGCCAGAGACAGGCACTCTCCTACGAGCAGTACTTC. Encoded protein: CASSQRQALSYEQYF.

This rearrangement joins TRBV24-1 to TRBJ2-1, with 13 bases fitting TRBD2. V was pared by 5 bases and J by 8 bases, with 5 bases of the junction left unmatched. Germline V gene lookup returns CDR1 KGHDR and CDR2 SFDVKD. The CDR3 covers 15 residues. The DNA for the CDR3 is TGTGCCACCAGTGCGGGGACTAGCGGGACCGATGAGCAGTTCTTC. As protein: CATSAGTSGTDEQFF.

The chain couples TRBV6-4 to TRBJ1-2; 7 bases agree with TRBD1. J gave up 6 bases and V 6 bases, and 7 bases lay outside the gene matches. CDR3 length equals 13 residues. Germline V gives CDR1 MRHNA, CDR2 SNTAGT. In DNA, the CDR3 is TGTGCCAGCAGCCGAGGACAGGCTCATGGCTACACCTTC. It encodes CASSRGQAHGYTF.

The V call is TRBV6-2 or TRBV6-3, the J call TRBJ1-1; 10 bases agree with TRBD1. The germline V gene encodes CDR1 MNHEY and CDR2 SVGEGT. The CDR3 length is 12 residues. The V gene end was trimmed by 6 bases and the J gene end by 7 bases; junction bases not matched to a gene: 2. DNA of the CDR3: TGTGCCAGCAGCAGGACAGGGGGTGAAGCTTTCTTT. It translates to CASSRTGGEAFF.

The chain links TRBV27 to TRBJ2-7, with D maybe TRBD2 (5 bases). Looked up from germline, CDR1 is MNHEY and CDR2 is SMNVEV (reference sequence). Trimming left V 4 bases short and J 2 bases short, with 15 bases between. The CDR3 is 15 amino acids. The CDR3 is CASSWTSGNAYEQYF. CDR3 bases: TGTGCCAGCAGTTGGACGTCGGGAAACGCCTACGAGCAGTACTTC.